Sequencing of this T cell receptor beta chain was carried out in a study of blood T cell repertoires in COVID-19 (dated by TCRdb to the early 2020s). Study-wide context: Samples from collaborators originated in the United States, Italy and Spain and spanned both the acute and convalescent phases of COVID-19. The dataset comprised deeply sampled blood TCRbeta repertoires from subjects exposed to, actively infected with, or recovered from COVID-19. Samples came from the ongoing ImmuneRACE study (first 160 participants) plus 1,254 subjects from 6 global collaborators. The material from the prospective study consisted of cDNA or gDNA derived from T cells, B-cell-depleted T cells, or PBMCs. The repertoires were released in a freely available public database intended as a resource for research on the immune response to SARS-CoV-2. Where available, HLA class I and class II types were taken from metadata supplied by the sample provider and were not determined by assay-based typing. Sample metadata almost always included a de-identified subject ID, COVID-19 status, age in years and sex. Beyond this particular receptor, the publication reports: Clinical and demographic metadata were provided uncurated, with the amount varying by source and participant.

Each collaborating institution followed its own protocols to collect whole blood in K2EDTA tubes. For TCRbeta analysis, collaborator samples were shipped as frozen whole blood, as isolated PBMCs, or as DNA extracted from either sample type. The immunoSEQ Assay, a bias-controlled multiplex PCR, was used to amplify TCRbeta CDR3 regions from genomic DNA. Under the source paper's analysis protocol: Within the assay, amplification of reference gene primers was used to estimate how many nucleated cells each sample contained. Sequence reads were collapsed and filtered to measure the absolute abundance of every unique TCRbeta CDR3 rearrangement. Productive Simpson clonality was computed per sample as the square root of Simpson's diversity index over productive rearrangements. This immuneACCESS table, as held by TCRdb, lists in-frame sequences with V and J called but not all clones. Of the missing ones, under half trace to an unresolved V gene in checked studies; the others have no known cause. V and J calls and clone size come straight from that table; D and trimming were deduced from the DNA. Present in this sample are 75,000 to 95,000 clones, just under 85% of which were seen just once. The top ten clones comprise under 20% of the sample.

About this clone: No cognate antigen has been identified for it. No base qualities exist here, and no much larger clone lies one base off it.

Via the germline V gene, CDR1 is SGHDT and CDR2 YYEEEE. Deletion took 5 bases off V and 5 bases off J, with a span of 11 bases between the germline ends. The CDR3, cysteine through phenylalanine, is 13 amino acids long. Only CDR3 DNA is held: 39 bases, read in frame from base 1. The sequence derives from a man aged 80 or over with active or convalescent COVID-19. The chain is made from TRBV5-6 and TRBJ2-1; the D gene assignment is ambiguous. Sequenced input: peripheral blood. The CDR3 region has the sequence CASSPVNNNEQFF. The sequenced DNA: TGTGCCAGCAGTCCAGTTAACAACAATGAGCAGTTCTTC.